This entry describes one T cell receptor beta chain. CDR1 and CDR2 (germline): SNHLY, FYNNEI. After removal of 6 bases from V and 0 bases from J, the junction contained 7 bases not matched to a gene. CDR3 length equals 15 residues. In the study's own analysis: Amplification of reference gene primers was used by the study to estimate nucleated cell counts. Generated by immunoSEQ multiplex PCR, the TCRdb table keeps only in-frame clones and is missing some. Clone size and V and J calls were adopted from that table, with D and trimming inferred from the DNA. The data contain about 220,000 clones, 70% to 85% of them singletons. The data belong to a study of blood T cell repertoires in COVID-19. Across the study: Samples of COVID-19 (acute and convalescent) were obtained from the United States, Italy and Spain.

Participant age was roughly 18 to 100 years, and participants resided in fewer than 25 US areas. This rearrangement joins TRBV2 to TRBJ1-1; 7 bases are a match to TRBD1. Sequenced material: PBMCs or T cells enriched from blood (not recorded which). This TCR was sampled from a man aged 35 to 55 who had recovered from COVID-19. CDR3: CASSLSGQMNTEAFF. The CDR3 coding sequence is TGTGCCAGCAGCTTATCGGGACAGATGAACACTGAAGCTTTCTTT. The complete variable domain, with remaining parts taken from reference TRBV2 and TRBJ1-1, reads EPEVTQTPSHQVTQMGQEVILRCVPISNHLYFYWYRQILGQKVEFLVSFYNNEISEKSEIFDDQFSVERPDGSNFTLKIRSTKLEDSAMYFCASSLSGQMNTEAFFGQGTRLTVV.